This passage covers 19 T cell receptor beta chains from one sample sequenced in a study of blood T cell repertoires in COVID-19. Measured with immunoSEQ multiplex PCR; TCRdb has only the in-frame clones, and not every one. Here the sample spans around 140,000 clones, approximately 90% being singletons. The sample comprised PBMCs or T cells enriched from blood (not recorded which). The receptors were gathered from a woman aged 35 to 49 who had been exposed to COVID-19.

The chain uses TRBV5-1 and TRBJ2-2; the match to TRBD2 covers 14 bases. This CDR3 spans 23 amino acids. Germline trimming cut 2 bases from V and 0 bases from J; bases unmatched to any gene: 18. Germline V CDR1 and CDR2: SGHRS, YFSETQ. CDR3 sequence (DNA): TGCGCCAGCAGCTTCCAACGGCCGGGACAGATGACTAGCGGGAGGGCGAACACCGGGGAGCTGTTTTTT. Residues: CASSFQRPGQMTSGRANTGELFF.

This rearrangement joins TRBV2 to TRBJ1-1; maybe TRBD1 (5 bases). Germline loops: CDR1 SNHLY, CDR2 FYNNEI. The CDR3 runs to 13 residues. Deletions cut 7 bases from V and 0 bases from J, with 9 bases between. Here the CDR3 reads CASNSGMNTEAFF. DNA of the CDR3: TGTGCCAGCAACTCAGGGATGAACACTGAAGCTTTCTTT.

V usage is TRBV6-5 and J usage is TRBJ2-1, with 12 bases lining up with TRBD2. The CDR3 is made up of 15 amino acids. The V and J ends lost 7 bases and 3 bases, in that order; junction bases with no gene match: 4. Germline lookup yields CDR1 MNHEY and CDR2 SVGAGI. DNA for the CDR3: TGTGCCAGCAATATACTAGCGGGGGGCTACAATGAGCAGTTCTTC. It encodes CASNILAGGYNEQFF.

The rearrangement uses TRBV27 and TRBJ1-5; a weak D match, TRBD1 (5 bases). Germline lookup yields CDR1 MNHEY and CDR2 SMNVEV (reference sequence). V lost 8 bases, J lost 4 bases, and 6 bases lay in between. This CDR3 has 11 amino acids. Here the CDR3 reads CASGGNQPQHF. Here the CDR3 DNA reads TGTGCCAGCGGGGGGAATCAGCCCCAGCATTTT.

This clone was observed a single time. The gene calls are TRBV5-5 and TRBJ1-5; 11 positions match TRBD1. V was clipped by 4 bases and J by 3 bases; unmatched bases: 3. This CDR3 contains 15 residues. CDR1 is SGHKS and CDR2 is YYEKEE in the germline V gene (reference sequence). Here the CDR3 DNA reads TGTGCCAGCAGCAGGGACAGGGGGGCCAATCAGCCCCAGCATTTT. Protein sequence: CASSRDRGANQPQHF.

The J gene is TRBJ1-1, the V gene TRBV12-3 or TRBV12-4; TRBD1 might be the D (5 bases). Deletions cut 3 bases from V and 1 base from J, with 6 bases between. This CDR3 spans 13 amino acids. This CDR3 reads CASSLTENTEAFF. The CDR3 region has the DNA TGTGCCAGCAGTTTGACAGAGAACACTGAAGCTTTCTTT.

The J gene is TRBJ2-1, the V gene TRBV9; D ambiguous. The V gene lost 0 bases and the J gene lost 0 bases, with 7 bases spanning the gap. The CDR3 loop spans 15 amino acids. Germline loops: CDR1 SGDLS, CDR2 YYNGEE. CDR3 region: CASSVAQVSYNEQFF. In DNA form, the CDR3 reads TGTGCCAGCAGCGTAGCTCAGGTCTCCTACAATGAGCAGTTCTTC.

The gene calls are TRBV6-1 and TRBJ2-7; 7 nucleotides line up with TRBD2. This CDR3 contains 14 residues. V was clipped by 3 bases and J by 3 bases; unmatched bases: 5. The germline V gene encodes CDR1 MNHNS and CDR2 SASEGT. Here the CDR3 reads CASSDGGGYYEQYF. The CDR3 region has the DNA TGTGCCAGCAGTGACGGGGGAGGGTACTACGAGCAGTACTTC.

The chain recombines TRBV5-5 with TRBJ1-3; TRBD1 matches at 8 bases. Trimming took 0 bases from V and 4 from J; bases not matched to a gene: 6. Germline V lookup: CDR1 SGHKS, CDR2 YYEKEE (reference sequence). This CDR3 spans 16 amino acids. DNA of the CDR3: TGTGCCAGCAGCTTGGCGGACAGGGCCGGAGGAAACACCATATATTTT. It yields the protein CASSLADRAGGNTIYF.

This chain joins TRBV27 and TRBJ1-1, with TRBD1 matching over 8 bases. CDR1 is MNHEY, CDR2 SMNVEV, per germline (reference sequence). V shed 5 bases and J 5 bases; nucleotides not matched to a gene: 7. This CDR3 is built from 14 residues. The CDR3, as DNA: TGTGCCAGCAGTCCCCAGGACAGGGTGACTGAAGCTTTCTTT. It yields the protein CASSPQDRVTEAFF.

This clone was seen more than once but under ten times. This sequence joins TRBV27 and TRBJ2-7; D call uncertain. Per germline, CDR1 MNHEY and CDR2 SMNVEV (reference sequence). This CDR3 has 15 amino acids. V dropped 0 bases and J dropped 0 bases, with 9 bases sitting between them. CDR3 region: CASSLSASFSYEQYF. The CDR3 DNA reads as TGTGCCAGCAGTTTATCAGCCTCATTCTCCTACGAGCAGTACTTC.

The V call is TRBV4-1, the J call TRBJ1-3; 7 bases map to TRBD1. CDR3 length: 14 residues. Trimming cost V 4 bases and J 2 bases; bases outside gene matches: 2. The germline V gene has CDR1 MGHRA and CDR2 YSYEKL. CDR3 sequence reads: CASSPGQAGNTIYF. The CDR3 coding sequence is TGCGCCAGCAGCCCAGGACAGGCTGGAAACACCATATATTTT.

CDR3 sequence (DNA): TGTGCCAGCAGCTCAGGAGGCGCGGGAGTCCGTTCCGATTCCATTCAGTACTTC. Protein: CASSSGGAGVRSDSIQYF. The rearrangement links TRBV7-2 to TRBJ2-4; 7 bases map to TRBD2. After removal of 4 bases from V and 9 bases from J, the junction contained 21 bases not matched to a gene. The CDR3 is 18 residues long. Germline assignment: CDR1 SGHTA and CDR2 FQGNSA.

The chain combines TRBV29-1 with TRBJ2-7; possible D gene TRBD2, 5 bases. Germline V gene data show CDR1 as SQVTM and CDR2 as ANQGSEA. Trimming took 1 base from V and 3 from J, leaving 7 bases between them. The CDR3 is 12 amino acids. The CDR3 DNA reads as TGCAGCGTTGAAGGTCGGGACTACGAGCAGTACTTC. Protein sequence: CSVEGRDYEQYF.

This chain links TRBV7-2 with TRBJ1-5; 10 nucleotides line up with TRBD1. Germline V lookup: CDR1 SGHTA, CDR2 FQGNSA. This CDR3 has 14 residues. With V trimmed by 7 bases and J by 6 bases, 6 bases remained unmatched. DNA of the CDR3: TGTGCCAGCACCGGGACAGGGGCGGCTCAGCCCCAGCATTTT. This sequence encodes CASTGTGAAQPQHF.

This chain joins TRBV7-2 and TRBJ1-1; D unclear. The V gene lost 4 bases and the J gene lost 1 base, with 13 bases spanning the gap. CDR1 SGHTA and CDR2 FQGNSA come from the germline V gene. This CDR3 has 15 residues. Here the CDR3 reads CASSSSQNPNTEAFF. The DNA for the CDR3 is TGTGCCAGCAGCTCCTCCCAGAATCCGAACACTGAAGCTTTCTTT.

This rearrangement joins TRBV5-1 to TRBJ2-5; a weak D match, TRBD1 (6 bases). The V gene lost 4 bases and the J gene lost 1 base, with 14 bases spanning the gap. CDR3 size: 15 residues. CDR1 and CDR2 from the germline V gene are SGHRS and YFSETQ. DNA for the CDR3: TGCGCCAGCAGCACCACGGGACACATCCAAGAGACCCAGTACTTC. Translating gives CASSTTGHIQETQYF.

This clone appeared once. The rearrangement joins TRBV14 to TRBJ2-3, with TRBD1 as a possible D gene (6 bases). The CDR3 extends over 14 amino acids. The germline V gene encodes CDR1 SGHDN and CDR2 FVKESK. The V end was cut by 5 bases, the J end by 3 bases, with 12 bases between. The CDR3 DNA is TGTGCCAGCAGCTCCCGGACAGTGACAGATACGCAGTATTTT. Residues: CASSSRTVTDTQYF. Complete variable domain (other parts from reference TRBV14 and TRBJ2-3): EAGVTQFPSHSVIEKGQTVTLRCDPISGHDNLYWYRRVMGKEIKFLLHFVKESKQDESGMPNNRFLAERTGGTYSTLKVQPAELEDSGVYFCASSSRTVTDTQYFGPGTRLTVL.

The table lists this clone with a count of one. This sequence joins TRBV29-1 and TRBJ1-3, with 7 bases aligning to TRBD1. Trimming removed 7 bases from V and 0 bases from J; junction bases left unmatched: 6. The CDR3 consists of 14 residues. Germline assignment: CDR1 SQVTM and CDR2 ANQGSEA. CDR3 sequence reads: CSATGQLSGNTIYF. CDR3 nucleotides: TGCAGCGCGACGGGACAGCTCTCTGGAAACACCATATATTTT.